This TCR beta chain was sequenced for a study of T cells in Graves' hyperthyroidism and ophthalmopathy. Study-wide findings and caveats: Blood also held most thyroid clonotypes expanded beyond 0.001.

V gave up 0 bases and J gave up 6 bases, with 6 bases separating them. The length of the CDR3 is 12 residues. Per the germline V gene, CDR1 is SGHAT and CDR2 is FQNNGV. Researchers amplified the TCR beta CDR3 regions from RNA transcripts. When the TCR CDR3 underwent first-round RT-PCR, the HTBI primer set was used. TCRdb itself ran the multiplex PCR reads through MiXCR, one entry per CDR3 protein. The profile shows more than 300,000 distinct CDR3 sequences, approximately 13% of them singletons. Ten or more counts support this clonotype. Its antigen is currently unknown. This sequence originates from a woman aged 18-29 years with Graves' hyperthyroidism. The V and J genes are TRBV11-2 and TRBJ2-7; unclear D gene. The specimen was blood. CDR3 sequence: CASSLDSSEQYF. In DNA, the CDR3 is TGTGCCAGCAGCTTAGATAGCAGCGAGCAGTACTTC.